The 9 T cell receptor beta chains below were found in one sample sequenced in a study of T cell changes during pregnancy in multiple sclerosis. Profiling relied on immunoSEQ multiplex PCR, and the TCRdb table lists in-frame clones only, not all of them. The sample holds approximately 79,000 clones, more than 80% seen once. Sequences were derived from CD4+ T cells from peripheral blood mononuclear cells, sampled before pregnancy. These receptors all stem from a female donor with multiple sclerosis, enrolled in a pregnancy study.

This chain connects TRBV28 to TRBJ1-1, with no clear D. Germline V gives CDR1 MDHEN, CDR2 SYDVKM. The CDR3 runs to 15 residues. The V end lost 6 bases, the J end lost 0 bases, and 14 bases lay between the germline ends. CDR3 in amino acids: CASRSRRPVNTEAFF. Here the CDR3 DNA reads TGTGCCAGCAGGAGTAGGCGGCCCGTGAACACTGAAGCTTTCTTT.

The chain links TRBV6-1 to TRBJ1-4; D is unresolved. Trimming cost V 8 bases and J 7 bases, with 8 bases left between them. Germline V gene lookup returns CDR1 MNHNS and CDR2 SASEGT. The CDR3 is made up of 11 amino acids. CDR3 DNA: TGTGCCAGCTTCGAGAGTGAAAAACTGTTTTTT. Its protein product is CASFESEKLFF.

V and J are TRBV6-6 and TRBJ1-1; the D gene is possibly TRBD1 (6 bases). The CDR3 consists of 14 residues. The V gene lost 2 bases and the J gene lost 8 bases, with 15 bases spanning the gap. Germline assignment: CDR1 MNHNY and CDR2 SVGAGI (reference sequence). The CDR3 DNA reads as TGTGCCAGCAGTTACAAAAGGGACAAAGAAGAAGCTTTCTTT. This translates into CASSYKRDKEEAFF.

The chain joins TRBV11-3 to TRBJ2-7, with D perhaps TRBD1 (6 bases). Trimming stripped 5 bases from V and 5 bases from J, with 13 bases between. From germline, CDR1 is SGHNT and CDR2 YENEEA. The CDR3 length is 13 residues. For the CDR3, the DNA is TGTGCCAGCAGCGGCACAGGGTCCGACGAGCAGTACTTC. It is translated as CASSGTGSDEQYF.

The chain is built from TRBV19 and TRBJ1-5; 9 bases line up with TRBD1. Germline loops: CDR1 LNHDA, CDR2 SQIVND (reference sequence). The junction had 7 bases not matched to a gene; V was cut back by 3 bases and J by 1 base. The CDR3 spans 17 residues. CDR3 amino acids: CASSIGQGWRSNQPQHF. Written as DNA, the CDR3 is TGTGCCAGTAGTATCGGACAGGGGTGGAGAAGCAATCAGCCCCAGCATTTT.

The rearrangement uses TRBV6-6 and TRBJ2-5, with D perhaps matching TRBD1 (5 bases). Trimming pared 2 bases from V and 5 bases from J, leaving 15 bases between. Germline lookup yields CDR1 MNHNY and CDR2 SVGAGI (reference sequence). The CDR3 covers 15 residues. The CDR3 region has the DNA TGTGCCAGCAGTTACGAGCCAGGGCCCGGGGAGACCCAGTACTTC. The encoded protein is CASSYEPGPGETQYF.

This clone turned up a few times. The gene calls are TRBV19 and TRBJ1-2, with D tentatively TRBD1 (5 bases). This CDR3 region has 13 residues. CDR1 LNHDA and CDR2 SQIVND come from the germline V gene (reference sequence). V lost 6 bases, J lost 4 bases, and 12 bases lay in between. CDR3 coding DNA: TGTGCCAGTAGCCAGGGAATCAGCTATGGCTACACCTTC. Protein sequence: CASSQGISYGYTF.

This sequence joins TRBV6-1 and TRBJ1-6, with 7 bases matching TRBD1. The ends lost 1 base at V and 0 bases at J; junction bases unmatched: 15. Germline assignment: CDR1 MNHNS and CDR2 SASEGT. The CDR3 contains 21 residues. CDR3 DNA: TGTGCCAGCAGTGAAGGCCGCCAGACAGGGCGCTTCGGCTCCTATAATTCACCCCTCCACTTT. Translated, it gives CASSEGRQTGRFGSYNSPLHF.

CDR3: CASSVTGLTNEKLFF. In DNA, the CDR3 is TGTGCCAGCAGTGTAACAGGGTTGACTAATGAAAAACTGTTTTTT. The chain links TRBV28 to TRBJ1-4, with D perhaps matching TRBD1 (6 bases). This CDR3 is built from 15 residues. V lost 5 bases and J 2 bases, leaving 12 bases between the germline ends. The V gene's germline CDR1 is MDHEN and CDR2 SYDVKM.